Listed below are T cell receptor beta chains from one sample, sequenced in a study of response to subunit inactivated influenza vaccine. MiXCR, applied by TCRdb to the RT-PCR reads, yields one record per CDR3 protein. The sample lists about 700,000 distinct CDR3 sequences, roughly 14% occurring once. The source was PBMCs from blood, collected around 15 days before vaccination. The receptors were sampled from a man between 50 and 59 years old who received an inactivated influenza vaccine. Each CDR3 is given with its conserved first and last residue. The D gene is left open where the match is weak. The size entry is marked missing in some rows and otherwise reads once, few, many or a size class.

J: TRBJ2-3
D: TRBD1
V: TRBV4-2
size: NA
DNA: TGTGCCAGCAGCCAGCGTCAGGGGGAGCAAGATACGCAGTATTTT
CDR3: CASSQRQGEQDTQYF

J: TRBJ2-1
D: TRBD2
V: TRBV29-1
size: NA
DNA: TGCAGCGTTTTTAGCGGGAGGACCACAAATGAGCAGTTCTTC
CDR3: CSVFSGRTTNEQFF

J: TRBJ1-1
D: TRBD1
V: TRBV20-1
size: NA
DNA: TGCAGTGCTGGGGATCCGGGACAGGGGAACACTGAAGCTTTCTTT
CDR3: CSAGDPGQGNTEAFF

J: TRBJ2-5
D: NA
V: TRBV20-1
size: many
DNA: TGCAGTGCTAGAGCCCCCCGCCAGGGGATTTTGGGAGAGACCCAGTACTTC
CDR3: CSARAPRQGILGETQYF

J: TRBJ2-3
D: NA
V: TRBV20-1
size: NA
DNA: TGCAGTGCTAGAGGCTACGGGGGAAGCACAGATACGCAGTATTTT
CDR3: CSARGYGGSTDTQYF

J: TRBJ2-1
D: TRBD1
V: TRBV7-9
size: many
DNA: TGTGCCAGCAGTCAGGGACAGGTGTACAATGAGCAGTTCTTC
CDR3: CASSQGQVYNEQFF

J: TRBJ1-2
D: NA
V: TRBV7-2
size: few
DNA: TGTGCCAGCAGCCAATCGGGTGGAGCCACCTATGGCTACACCTTC
CDR3: CASSQSGGATYGYTF

J: TRBJ1-6
D: NA
V: TRBV12-3/TRBV12-4
size: NA
DNA: TGTGCCAGCAGTTTTTCTTCCCGGGGTGCTTCACCCCTCCACTTT
CDR3: CASSFSSRGASPLHF

J: TRBJ2-7
D: NA
V: TRBV12-3/TRBV12-4
size: few
DNA: TGTGCCAGCAGCTGGGTGGCGGTTAACGAGCAGTACTTC
CDR3: CASSWVAVNEQYF

J: TRBJ2-3
D: TRBD2
V: TRBV7-3
size: few
DNA: TGTGCCAGCAGTCCGATGACTAGCGGGAGATCAGATACGCAGTATTTT
CDR3: CASSPMTSGRSDTQYF

J: TRBJ1-5
D: NA
V: TRBV19
size: NA
DNA: TGTGCCAGTAGTATCAGGGCCTTCAATCAGCCCCAGCATTTT
CDR3: CASSIRAFNQPQHF

J: TRBJ2-7
D: NA
V: TRBV10-3
size: NA
DNA: TGTGCCATCAGTGAGTCAGGACGCCAAACAACCTACGAGCAGTACTTC
CDR3: CAISESGRQTTYEQYF

J: TRBJ2-7
D: TRBD2
V: TRBV5-1
size: few
DNA: TGCGCCAGCAGCTTGGCCGTGGGAGGGGCCTACGAGCAGTACTTC
CDR3: CASSLAVGGAYEQYF

J: TRBJ1-2
D: TRBD1
V: TRBV20-1
size: NA
DNA: TGCAGTGCACCACAAACAGGGGTTCATGGCTACACCTTC
CDR3: CSAPQTGVHGYTF

J: TRBJ2-1
D: TRBD2
V: TRBV11-2
size: few
DNA: TGTGCCAGCAGCTTAGGGGGGGCTAGCGGGGGACAATACAATGAGCAGTTCTTC
CDR3: CASSLGGASGGQYNEQFF

J: TRBJ1-1
D: NA
V: TRBV6-1
size: few
DNA: TGTGCCAGCAACCAACAAGACACTGAAGCTTTCTTT
CDR3: CASNQQDTEAFF

J: TRBJ2-3
D: TRBD2
V: TRBV20-1
size: few
DNA: TGCAGTGCTAGTCGTCCTAGCGGGAGTCCAGATACGCAGTATTTT
CDR3: CSASRPSGSPDTQYF

J: TRBJ2-2
D: NA
V: TRBV27
size: many
DNA: TGTGCCAGCAGCTTAACAAGGGAAACCGGGGAGCTGTTTTTT
CDR3: CASSLTRETGELFF

J: TRBJ2-3
D: NA
V: TRBV20-1
size: few
DNA: TGCAGTGTGGAGGGAATGAGGGCCACAGATACGCAGTATTTT
CDR3: CSVEGMRATDTQYF

J: TRBJ2-6
D: TRBD1
V: TRBV7-6
size: NA
DNA: TGTGCCAGCAGCCGGACAGGGGAAGTCCTGACTTTC
CDR3: CASSRTGEVLTF

J: TRBJ2-7
D: TRBD2
V: TRBV12-3/TRBV12-4
size: many
DNA: TGTGCCAGCAGTCCAGGACTAGCGCAGTACTTC
CDR3: CASSPGLAQYF

J: TRBJ2-7
D: NA
V: TRBV1
size: NA
DNA: TGCACCAGCAGCCAGGGAAGCGGGGCCAGATACGAGCAGTACTTC
CDR3: CTSSQGSGARYEQYF

J: TRBJ2-1
D: TRBD2
V: TRBV10-3
size: few
DNA: TGTGCCATCAGTGGCGGGGGGTGGGGCAATGAGCAGTTCTTC
CDR3: CAISGGGWGNEQFF

J: TRBJ1-2
D: NA
V: TRBV20-1
size: NA
DNA: TGCAGTGCTAGAGATTGGGGGGTAGCCAATATCTATGGCTACACCTTC
CDR3: CSARDWGVANIYGYTF

J: TRBJ2-2
D: NA
V: TRBV6-1
size: NA
DNA: TGTGCCAGCAAGGGGGGAGCATTTACCGGGGAGCTGTTTTTT
CDR3: CASKGGAFTGELFF

J: TRBJ1-2
D: NA
V: TRBV18
size: NA
DNA: TGTGCCAGCTCATCTAGATTGAACTATGGCTACACCTTC
CDR3: CASSSRLNYGYTF

J: TRBJ2-1
D: NA
V: TRBV7-8
size: few
DNA: TGTGCCAGCAGCTTCTTTCGCGTCTACAATGAGCAGTTCTTC
CDR3: CASSFFRVYNEQFF

J: TRBJ1-2
D: NA
V: TRBV28
size: many
DNA: TGTGCCAGCAGTTCGACAGTCGCCTATGGCTACACCTTC
CDR3: CASSSTVAYGYTF

J: TRBJ1-5
D: NA
V: TRBV6-6
size: few
DNA: TGTGCCAGCAGTTACTCTGGGTTCGGTAATCAGCCCCAGCATTTT
CDR3: CASSYSGFGNQPQHF

J: TRBJ2-5
D: NA
V: TRBV5-1
size: many
DNA: TGCGCCAGCAGCTTGGGGGCCGGAGGGGAAGAGACCCAGTACTTC
CDR3: CASSLGAGGEETQYF

J: TRBJ2-1
D: NA
V: TRBV11-2
size: NA
DNA: TGTGCCAGCAGCTTAGAAAGACAGCCCAATGAGCAGTTCTTC
CDR3: CASSLERQPNEQFF

J: TRBJ2-4
D: NA
V: TRBV29-1
size: few
DNA: TGCAGCGTTGAAGTAAACGACAAAAACATTCAGTACTTC
CDR3: CSVEVNDKNIQYF

J: TRBJ1-2
D: NA
V: TRBV20-1
size: few
DNA: TGCAGTGCTTCCCCGGGGCGACTGGGGGGCTACACCTTC
CDR3: CSASPGRLGGYTF

J: TRBJ2-3
D: NA
V: TRBV5-6
size: NA
DNA: TGTGCCAGCAGCTCCGCGGGACTGAACACAGATACGCAGTATTTT
CDR3: CASSSAGLNTDTQYF

J: TRBJ2-3
D: TRBD2
V: TRBV12-3/TRBV12-4
size: NA
DNA: TGTGCCAGCAGTTTCGGACTAGCGGGGGGGTCCCAGACGGCAGATACGCAGTATTTT
CDR3: CASSFGLAGGSQTADTQYF

J: TRBJ2-5
D: TRBD2
V: TRBV20-1
size: few
DNA: TGCAGTGCTAGAGGTCGGGGGGGGCTTCAAGAGACCCAGTACTTC
CDR3: CSARGRGGLQETQYF

J: TRBJ1-2
D: NA
V: TRBV28
size: many
DNA: TGTGCCAGCAGTTGGGACGGGGACTATGGCTACACCTTC
CDR3: CASSWDGDYGYTF

J: TRBJ2-7
D: TRBD2
V: TRBV3-1
size: few
DNA: TGTGCCAGCAGCCAAGATTCGACTAGCGGCACCCGGGAGCAGTACTTC
CDR3: CASSQDSTSGTREQYF

J: TRBJ1-5
D: NA
V: TRBV5-6
size: few
DNA: TGTGCCAGCAGCTACTCCCGGCAGGGAGGCAATCAGCCCCAGCATTTT
CDR3: CASSYSRQGGNQPQHF

J: TRBJ2-7
D: TRBD1
V: TRBV5-1
size: many
DNA: TGCGCCAGCAGCCTCCGGGACAGGGACGAGCAGTACTTC
CDR3: CASSLRDRDEQYF

J: TRBJ2-5
D: NA
V: TRBV20-1
size: few
DNA: TGCAGTGCTAGAGGGTGGAACCTGGCTGAGACCCAGTACTTC
CDR3: CSARGWNLAETQYF

J: TRBJ2-3
D: TRBD1
V: TRBV24-1
size: many
DNA: TGTGCCACCAGTGATCCGGGACAGGGGGTCACAGATACGCAGTATTTT
CDR3: CATSDPGQGVTDTQYF

J: TRBJ2-2
D: NA
V: TRBV20-1
size: few
DNA: TGCAGTGTAGGGGACCTGACAGGGAGGACCGGGGAGCTGTTTTTT
CDR3: CSVGDLTGRTGELFF

J: TRBJ2-5
D: NA
V: TRBV5-1
size: NA
DNA: TGCGCCAGCAGCTTGGAAGTACGGAGGAAAGAGACCCAGTACTTC
CDR3: CASSLEVRRKETQYF

J: TRBJ2-5
D: NA
V: TRBV27
size: many
DNA: TGTGCCAGCAGTGGTGTCAGGAGTCGGACTGAGACCCAGTACTTC
CDR3: CASSGVRSRTETQYF

J: TRBJ2-7
D: TRBD1
V: TRBV20-1
size: NA
DNA: TGCAGTGCTACGGACAGGGGCGAGCAGTACTTC
CDR3: CSATDRGEQYF

J: TRBJ2-3
D: TRBD2
V: TRBV12-3/TRBV12-4
size: few
DNA: TGTGCCAGCAGGGGACTAGCCCAGGGCACAGATACGCAGTATTTT
CDR3: CASRGLAQGTDTQYF

J: TRBJ2-7
D: TRBD2
V: TRBV7-6
size: few
DNA: TGTGCCAGCAGCTTAGGCGGGGGGTGGTACGAGCAGTACTTC
CDR3: CASSLGGGWYEQYF